The clone carrying this T cell receptor beta chain came up a few times. What it recognizes is unknown. The data belong to a study of spatial heterogeneity in lung cancer. This CDR3 has 13 amino acids. V was pared by 3 bases and J by 5 bases, with 11 bases between. Germline CDR1 reads MNHEY; CDR2 reads SMNVEV (reference sequence). Time point: blood at routine non-recurrence follow-up after resection. Sequencing covered unsorted whole RNA taken from tumor, nontumor lung or frozen PBMC. Study-wide results and caveats: Resection blood, more than follow-up blood, showed ubiquitous expanded tumor TCRs.

TCRdb re-called the 5' RACE reads through MiXCR, storing one row per CDR3 protein. Of tens of thousands of distinct CDR3 sequences detected, approximately 19% appear once; the ten largest clones hold roughly 22%. V and J are TRBV27 and TRBJ2-7; TRBD1 is a possible D gene (6 bases). The sequencing used PBMCs, collected at follow-up. The origin of this receptor is a male donor with early-stage non-small cell lung cancer. The CDR3 DNA reads as TGTGCCAGCAGTTTCAGGGGTACCGACGAGCAGTACGTC. It codes for CASSFRGTDEQYV.